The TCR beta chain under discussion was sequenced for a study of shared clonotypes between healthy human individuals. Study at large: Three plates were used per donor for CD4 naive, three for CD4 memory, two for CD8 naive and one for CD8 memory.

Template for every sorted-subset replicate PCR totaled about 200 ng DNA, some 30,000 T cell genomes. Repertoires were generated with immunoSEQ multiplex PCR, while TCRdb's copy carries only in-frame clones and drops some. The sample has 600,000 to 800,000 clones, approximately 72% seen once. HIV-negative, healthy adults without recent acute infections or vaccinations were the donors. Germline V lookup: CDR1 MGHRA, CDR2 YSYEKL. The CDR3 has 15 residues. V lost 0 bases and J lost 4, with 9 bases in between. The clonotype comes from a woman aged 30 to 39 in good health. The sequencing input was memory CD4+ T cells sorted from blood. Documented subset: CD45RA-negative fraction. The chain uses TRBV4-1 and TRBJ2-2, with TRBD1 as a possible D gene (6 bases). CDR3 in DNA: TGCGCCAGCAGCCAAGAAGGGACACGCACCGGGGAGCTGTTTTTT. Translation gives CASSQEGTRTGELFF.